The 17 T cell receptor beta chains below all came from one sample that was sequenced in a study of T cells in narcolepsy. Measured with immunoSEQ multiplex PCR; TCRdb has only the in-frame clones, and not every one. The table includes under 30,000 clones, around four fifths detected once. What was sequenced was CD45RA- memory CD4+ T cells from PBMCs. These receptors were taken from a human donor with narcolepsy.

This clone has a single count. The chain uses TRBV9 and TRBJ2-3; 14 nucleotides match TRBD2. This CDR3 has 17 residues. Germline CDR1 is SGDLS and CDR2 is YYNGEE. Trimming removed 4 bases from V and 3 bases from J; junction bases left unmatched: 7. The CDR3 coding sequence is TGTGCCAGCAGCAAAGGGACTAGCGGGGGTGGGACAGATACGCAGTATTTT. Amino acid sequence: CASSKGTSGGGTDTQYF.

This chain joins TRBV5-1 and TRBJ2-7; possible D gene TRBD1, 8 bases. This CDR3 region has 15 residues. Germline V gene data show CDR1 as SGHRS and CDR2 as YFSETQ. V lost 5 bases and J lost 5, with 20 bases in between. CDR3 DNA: TGCGCCAGCAGGTCCCCGGACAGGGAGGGAAACGAGCAGTACTTC. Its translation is CASRSPDREGNEQYF.

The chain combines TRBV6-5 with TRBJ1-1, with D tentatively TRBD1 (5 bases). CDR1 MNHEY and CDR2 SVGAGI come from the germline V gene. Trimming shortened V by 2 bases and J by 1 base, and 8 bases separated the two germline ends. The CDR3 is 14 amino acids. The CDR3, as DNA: TGTGCCAGCAGTTACCTGACAGAGAACACTGAAGCTTTCTTT. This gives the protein CASSYLTENTEAFF.

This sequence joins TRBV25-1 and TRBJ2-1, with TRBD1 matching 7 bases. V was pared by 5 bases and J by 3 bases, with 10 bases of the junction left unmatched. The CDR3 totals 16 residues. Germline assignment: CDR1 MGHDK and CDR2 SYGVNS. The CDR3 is CASSPDRARLYNEQFF. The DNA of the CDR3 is TGTGCCAGCAGTCCCGACAGGGCAAGGCTCTACAATGAGCAGTTCTTC.

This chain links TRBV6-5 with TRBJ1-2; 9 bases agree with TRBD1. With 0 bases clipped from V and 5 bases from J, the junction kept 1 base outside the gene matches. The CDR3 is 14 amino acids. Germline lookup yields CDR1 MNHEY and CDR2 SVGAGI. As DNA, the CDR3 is TGTGCCAGCAGTTACTCGACAGGGGGATATGGCTACACCTTC. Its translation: CASSYSTGGYGYTF.

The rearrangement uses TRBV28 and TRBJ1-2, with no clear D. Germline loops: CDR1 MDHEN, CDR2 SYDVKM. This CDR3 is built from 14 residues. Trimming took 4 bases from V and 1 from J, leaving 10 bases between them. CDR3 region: CASSSGRSNYGYTF. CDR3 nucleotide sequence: TGTGCCAGCAGTTCTGGGAGGAGTAACTATGGCTACACCTTC.

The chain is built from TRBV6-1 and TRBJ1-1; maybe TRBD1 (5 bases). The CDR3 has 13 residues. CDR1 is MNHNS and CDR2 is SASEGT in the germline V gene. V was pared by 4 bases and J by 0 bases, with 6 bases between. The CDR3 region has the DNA TGTGCCAGCAGTGGGACACTGAACACTGAAGCTTTCTTT. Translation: CASSGTLNTEAFF.

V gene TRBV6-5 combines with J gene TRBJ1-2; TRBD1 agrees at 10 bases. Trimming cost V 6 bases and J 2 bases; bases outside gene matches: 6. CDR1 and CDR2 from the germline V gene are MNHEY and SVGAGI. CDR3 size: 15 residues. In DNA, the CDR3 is TGTGCCAGCAGAGAGGACAGGGGGGGGAACTATGGCTACACCTTC. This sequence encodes CASREDRGGNYGYTF.

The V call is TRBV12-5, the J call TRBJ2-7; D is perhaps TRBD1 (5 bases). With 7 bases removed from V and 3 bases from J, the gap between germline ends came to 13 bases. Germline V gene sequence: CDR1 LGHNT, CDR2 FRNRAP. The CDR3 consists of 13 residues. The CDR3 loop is CASAEDSDYEQYF. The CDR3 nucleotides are TGTGCTAGTGCCGAAGACAGTGACTACGAGCAGTACTTC.

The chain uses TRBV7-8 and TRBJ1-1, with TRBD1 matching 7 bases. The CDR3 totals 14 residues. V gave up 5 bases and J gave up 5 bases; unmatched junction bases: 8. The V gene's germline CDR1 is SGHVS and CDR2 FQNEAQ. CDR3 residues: CASSQQGTRTEAFF. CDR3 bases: TGTGCCAGCAGCCAACAGGGGACTAGAACTGAAGCTTTCTTT.

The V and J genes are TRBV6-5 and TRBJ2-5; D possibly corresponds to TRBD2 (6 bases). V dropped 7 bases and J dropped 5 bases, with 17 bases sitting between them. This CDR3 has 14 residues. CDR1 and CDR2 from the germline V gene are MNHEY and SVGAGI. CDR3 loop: CASTPGGVMETQYF. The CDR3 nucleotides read TGTGCCAGCACCCCAGGAGGGGTAATGGAGACCCAGTACTTC.

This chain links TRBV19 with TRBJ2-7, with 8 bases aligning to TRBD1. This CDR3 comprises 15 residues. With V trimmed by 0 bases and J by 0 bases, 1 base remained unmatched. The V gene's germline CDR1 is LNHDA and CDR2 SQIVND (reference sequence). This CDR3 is CASSIDGQGSYEQYF. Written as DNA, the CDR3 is TGTGCCAGTAGTATAGACGGACAGGGCTCCTACGAGCAGTACTTC.

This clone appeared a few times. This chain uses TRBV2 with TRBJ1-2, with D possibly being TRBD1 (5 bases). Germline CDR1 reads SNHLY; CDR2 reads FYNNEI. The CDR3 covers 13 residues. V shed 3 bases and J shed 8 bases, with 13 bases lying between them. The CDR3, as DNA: TGTGCCAGCAGTGACAGGGCAGTGAGGGGCTACACCTTC. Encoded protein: CASSDRAVRGYTF.

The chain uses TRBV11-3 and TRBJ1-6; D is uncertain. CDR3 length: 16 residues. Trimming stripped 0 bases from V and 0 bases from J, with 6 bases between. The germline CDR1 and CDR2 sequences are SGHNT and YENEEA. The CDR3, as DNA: TGTGCCAGCAGCTTAGACGGCAGCTCCTATAATTCACCCCTCCACTTT. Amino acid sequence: CASSLDGSSYNSPLHF.

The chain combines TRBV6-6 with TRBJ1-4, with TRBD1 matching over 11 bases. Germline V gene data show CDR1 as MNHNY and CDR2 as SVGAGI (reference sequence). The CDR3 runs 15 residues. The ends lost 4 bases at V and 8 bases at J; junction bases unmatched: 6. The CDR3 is CASSSGTGGKEKLFF. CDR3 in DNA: TGTGCCAGCAGTTCCGGGACAGGGGGTAAAGAAAAACTGTTTTTT.

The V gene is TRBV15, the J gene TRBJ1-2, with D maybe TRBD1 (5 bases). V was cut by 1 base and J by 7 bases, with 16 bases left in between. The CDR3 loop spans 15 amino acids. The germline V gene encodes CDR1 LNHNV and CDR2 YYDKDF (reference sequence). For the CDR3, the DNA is TGTGCCACCAGCAGAGGGGGGGGTGTGATCGGTGGCTACACCTTC. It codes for CATSRGGGVIGGYTF.

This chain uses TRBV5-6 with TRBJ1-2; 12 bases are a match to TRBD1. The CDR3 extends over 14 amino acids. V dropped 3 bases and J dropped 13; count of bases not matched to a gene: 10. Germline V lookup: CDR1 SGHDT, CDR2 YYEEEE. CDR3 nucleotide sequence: TGTGCCAGCAGCTGGGGGACAGGGGGCGCCGTGTCCACCTTC. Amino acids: CASSWGTGGAVSTF.